A selection of T cell receptor beta chains follows, all from one sample in a study of shared clonotypes between healthy human individuals. Here immunoSEQ multiplex PCR was the method, and the copy in TCRdb shows in-frame clones only, minus some. The sample gives approximately 330,000 clones, more than 60% of which show up once; under 11% is in the top ten. What was sequenced was memory CD4+ T cells sorted from blood. The receptors originated from a man aged 30 to 45 in good health. Both conserved end residues are part of each CDR3. D genes are given only for firm matches. A row's size may be missing; if present it is once, few, many or a size class.

clone size: few; J gene: TRBJ2-3; V gene: TRBV25-1; D gene: .; CDR3 protein: CASSEYRTDTQYF; CDR3 DNA: TGTGCCAGCAGTGAATATCGGACAGATACGCAGTATTTT
clone size: .; J gene: TRBJ2-4; V gene: TRBV19; D gene: TRBD2; CDR3 protein: CASSAGTTKNIQYF; CDR3 DNA: TGTGCCAGTAGTGCCGGGACTACCAAAAACATTCAGTACTTC
clone size: .; J gene: TRBJ1-1; V gene: TRBV6-6; D gene: .; CDR3 protein: CASSYSRRDGTEAFF; CDR3 DNA: TGTGCCAGCAGTTACTCCCGCAGGGACGGGACTGAAGCTTTCTTT
clone size: .; J gene: TRBJ2-1; V gene: TRBV5-6; D gene: .; CDR3 protein: CASSLGHPRGIEQFF; CDR3 DNA: TGTGCCAGCAGCTTGGGACACCCAAGGGGGATTGAGCAGTTCTTC
clone size: .; J gene: TRBJ1-4; V gene: TRBV11-2; D gene: .; CDR3 protein: CASSPRVRTNEKLFF; CDR3 DNA: TGTGCCAGCAGCCCGCGGGTTCGAACTAATGAAAAACTGTTTTTT
clone size: .; J gene: TRBJ1-3; V gene: TRBV28; D gene: TRBD1; CDR3 protein: CASTPGGFGNTIYF; CDR3 DNA: TGTGCCAGCACCCCAGGGGGGTTTGGAAACACCATATATTTT
clone size: .; J gene: TRBJ1-1; V gene: TRBV5-6; D gene: .; CDR3 protein: CASSYGPNTEAFF; CDR3 DNA: TGTGCCAGCAGCTACGGGCCGAACACTGAAGCTTTCTTT
clone size: .; J gene: TRBJ1-2; V gene: TRBV9; D gene: .; CDR3 protein: CASSVRAGAFDYGYTF; CDR3 DNA: TGTGCCAGCAGCGTGCGGGCGGGGGCCTTTGACTATGGCTACACCTTC
clone size: .; J gene: TRBJ1-2; V gene: TRBV23-1; D gene: TRBD1; CDR3 protein: CASSQTGPLDGYTF; CDR3 DNA: TGCGCCAGCAGTCAGACAGGGCCTCTTGATGGCTACACCTTC
clone size: many; J gene: TRBJ2-3; V gene: TRBV7-6; D gene: TRBD1; CDR3 protein: CASSSGQGTDTQYF; CDR3 DNA: TGTGCCAGCAGCTCGGGACAGGGTACAGATACGCAGTATTTT
clone size: .; J gene: TRBJ2-1; V gene: TRBV15; D gene: TRBD2; CDR3 protein: CATSRVGAGTSASSYNEQFF; CDR3 DNA: TGTGCCACCAGCAGAGTAGGAGCCGGGACTAGCGCTAGCTCCTACAATGAGCAGTTCTTC
clone size: .; J gene: TRBJ2-1; V gene: TRBV19; D gene: TRBD2; CDR3 protein: CASSMFLFASGLSSYNEQFF; CDR3 DNA: TGTGCCAGTAGTATGTTTCTCTTCGCTAGCGGGTTGAGCTCCTACAATGAGCAGTTCTTC
clone size: .; J gene: TRBJ2-3; V gene: TRBV6-6; D gene: .; CDR3 protein: CASGVSTDTQYF; CDR3 DNA: TGTGCCAGCGGGGTGTCCACAGATACGCAGTATTTT
clone size: .; J gene: TRBJ2-3; V gene: TRBV4-1; D gene: .; CDR3 protein: CASSQLGTSGRYTQYF; CDR3 DNA: TGCGCCAGCAGCCAACTTGGGACCTCGGGAAGATATACGCAGTATTTT
clone size: .; J gene: TRBJ2-7; V gene: TRBV14; D gene: .; CDR3 protein: CASSSDPLALYEQYF; CDR3 DNA: TGTGCCAGCAGCTCCGACCCCCTAGCCCTCTACGAGCAGTACTTC
clone size: .; J gene: TRBJ1-1; V gene: TRBV9; D gene: .; CDR3 protein: CASSVGPPTAMNTEAFF; CDR3 DNA: TGTGCCAGCAGCGTAGGTCCCCCGACCGCCATGAACACTGAAGCTTTCTTT
clone size: .; J gene: TRBJ2-7; V gene: TRBV5-1; D gene: .; CDR3 protein: CASSPGAIGYEQYF; CDR3 DNA: TGCGCCAGCAGCCCAGGAGCTATTGGCTACGAGCAGTACTTC
clone size: .; J gene: TRBJ2-2; V gene: TRBV19; D gene: TRBD2; CDR3 protein: CASAGTSGRSGELFF; CDR3 DNA: TGTGCCAGTGCAGGGACTAGCGGGAGATCTGGGGAGCTGTTTTTT
clone size: .; J gene: TRBJ2-4; V gene: TRBV28; D gene: TRBD2; CDR3 protein: CASSLLHHRGGRLAKNIQYF; CDR3 DNA: TGTGCCAGCAGTTTATTGCACCATAGGGGCGGGAGGCTAGCCAAAAACATTCAGTACTTC
clone size: .; J gene: TRBJ2-7; V gene: TRBV28; D gene: TRBD1; CDR3 protein: CASSAPGTASYEQYF; CDR3 DNA: TGTGCCAGCAGTGCCCCCGGGACAGCCTCCTACGAGCAGTACTTC
clone size: .; J gene: TRBJ2-7; V gene: TRBV1; D gene: .; CDR3 protein: CTSSQDGGLAGHYEQYF; CDR3 DNA: TGCACCAGCAGCCAAGATGGAGGGCTAGCGGGGCACTACGAGCAGTACTTC
clone size: .; J gene: TRBJ2-1; V gene: TRBV28; D gene: TRBD2; CDR3 protein: CASSETSGRVYNEQFF; CDR3 DNA: TGTGCCAGCAGCGAAACTAGCGGGAGGGTTTACAATGAGCAGTTCTTC
clone size: .; J gene: TRBJ2-5; V gene: TRBV6-5; D gene: TRBD1; CDR3 protein: CASSSTETGVETQYF; CDR3 DNA: TGTGCCAGCAGTTCCACTGAAACAGGGGTAGAGACCCAGTACTTC
clone size: .; J gene: TRBJ2-3; V gene: TRBV7-9; D gene: .; CDR3 protein: CASSLVVGDTQYF; CDR3 DNA: TGTGCCAGCAGCTTAGTCGTGGGTGATACGCAGTATTTT
clone size: .; J gene: TRBJ2-7; V gene: TRBV5-4; D gene: TRBD2; CDR3 protein: CASSLRLAGGGLVEQYF; CDR3 DNA: TGTGCCAGCAGCTTGAGACTAGCGGGAGGAGGCCTTGTGGAGCAGTACTTC
clone size: .; J gene: TRBJ2-4; V gene: TRBV19; D gene: TRBD2; CDR3 protein: CASSLSRGRALNIQYF; CDR3 DNA: TGTGCCAGTAGCCTGTCCCGCGGGAGGGCCCTTAACATTCAGTACTTC
clone size: .; J gene: TRBJ2-5; V gene: TRBV6-4; D gene: TRBD2; CDR3 protein: CASSVEAGVETQYF; CDR3 DNA: TGTGCCAGCAGTGTTGAAGCGGGAGTAGAGACCCAGTACTTC
clone size: .; J gene: TRBJ2-3; V gene: TRBV7-3; D gene: .; CDR3 protein: CASSYSVGDTQYF; CDR3 DNA: TGTGCCAGCAGCTATAGCGTTGGAGATACGCAGTATTTT
clone size: .; J gene: TRBJ2-3; V gene: TRBV5-1; D gene: TRBD2; CDR3 protein: CASSLAWAGVLDTQYF; CDR3 DNA: TGCGCCAGCAGCTTGGCCTGGGCGGGAGTTTTAGATACGCAGTATTTT